This T cell receptor (beta chain) is from a study of T-cell memory formation after mild COVID-19. TCR alpha and TCR beta cDNA libraries with sample barcodes and UMIs came from 5'RACE using constant-segment primers. TCRdb redid the calling of the 5' RACE reads with MiXCR, one entry per CDR3 protein. The sample lists about 430,000 distinct CDR3 sequences, 20% to 25% occurring once. This clonotype was seen a handful of times. The V and J ends lost 1 base and 4 bases, in that order; junction bases with no gene match: 12. There are 18 residues in the CDR3. Sequencing was carried out using PBMCs or a T cell subset sorted from them (not recorded which). This sequence originates from an adult woman who had mild COVID-19 (a few samples of this study predate the infection). Cell type and time point are not known. V is TRBV12-3 or TRBV12-4 and J is TRBJ2-5; 10 bases align to TRBD2. In DNA, the CDR3 is TGTGCCAGCAGTTTAGGGACCCGGCCTAGCGGGAGTGGAGAGACCCAGTACTTC. Encoded protein: CASSLGTRPSGSGETQYF.